These T cell receptor beta chains were read from a single sample in a study of control samples from healthy donors and cancer patients. Profiled with immunoSEQ multiplex PCR; TCRdb holds only in-frame clones, not every one. The sample includes about 200,000 clones, about 90% of them seen just once. Input material: blood. These receptors all stem from a man aged 25 to 40 in good health. CDR3s include the opening cysteine and the closing phenylalanine or tryptophan. Each record gives: D gene, J gene, V gene, clone size, CDR3 protein, CDR3 DNA. A D gene is named only where the DNA matches it firmly. Expanded clones are given a class, and other clones once, few, many or no size at all.

D: TRBD1
J: TRBJ2-2
V: TRBV5-4
size: NA
CDR3: CASSRLGQGNTGELFF
DNA: TGTGCCAGCAGCAGGCTGGGACAGGGGAACACCGGGGAGCTGTTTTTT

D: NA
J: TRBJ1-6
V: TRBV6-2/TRBV6-3
size: NA
CDR3: CASSSGQSSYNSPLHF
DNA: TGTGCCAGCAGTTCCGGACAGAGCTCCTATAATTCACCCCTCCACTTT

D: NA
J: TRBJ1-6
V: TRBV6-2/TRBV6-3
size: NA
CDR3: CASSRVPWNSPLHF
DNA: TGTGCCAGCAGCAGGGTACCATGGAATTCACCCCTCCACTTT

D: NA
J: TRBJ2-2
V: TRBV19
size: once
CDR3: CASSATAPSTGELFF
DNA: TGTGCCAGTAGTGCGACAGCCCCGAGCACCGGGGAGCTGTTTTTT

D: TRBD1
J: TRBJ2-3
V: TRBV7-2
size: NA
CDR3: CASSVADRVWFTDTQYF
DNA: TGTGCCAGCAGCGTAGCGGACAGGGTATGGTTCACAGATACGCAGTATTTT

D: TRBD1
J: TRBJ2-1
V: TRBV6-6
size: NA
CDR3: CASRRQGVRDVGNEQFF
DNA: TGTGCCAGCAGACGACAGGGGGTAAGGGACGTGGGCAATGAGCAGTTCTTC

D: NA
J: TRBJ1-1
V: TRBV5-5
size: NA
CDR3: CASSLSYRAGTEAFF
DNA: TGTGCCAGCAGCTTGTCCTACAGGGCCGGAACTGAAGCTTTCTTT

D: NA
J: TRBJ1-2
V: TRBV10-3
size: NA
CDR3: CAISPGGNYGYTF
DNA: TGTGCCATCAGTCCGGGGGGGAACTATGGCTACACCTTC

D: TRBD1
J: TRBJ1-2
V: TRBV12-3/TRBV12-4
size: once
CDR3: CASSYDRVGGYTF
DNA: TGTGCCAGCAGCTACGACAGGGTTGGCGGCTACACCTTC

D: TRBD2
J: TRBJ2-3
V: TRBV3-1/TRBV3-2
size: NA
CDR3: CASSHRTSGTDTQYF
DNA: TGTGCCAGCAGCCACAGGACTAGCGGGACAGATACGCAGTATTTT

D: NA
J: TRBJ1-2
V: TRBV20-1
size: once
CDR3: CSASYRDDGYTF
DNA: TGCAGTGCTAGTTACAGAGATGATGGCTACACCTTC

D: NA
J: TRBJ1-4
V: TRBV3-1/TRBV3-2
size: NA
CDR3: CASSQGDGLNEKLFF
DNA: TGTGCCAGCAGCCAAGGGGACGGACTTAATGAAAAACTGTTTTTT

D: NA
J: TRBJ2-7
V: TRBV6-1
size: NA
CDR3: CASSEAKQGPYEQYF
DNA: TGTGCCAGCAGTGAGGCAAAACAGGGCCCCTACGAGCAGTACTTC

D: NA
J: TRBJ1-2
V: TRBV6-4
size: NA
CDR3: CASSRTPQRGYTF
DNA: TGTGCCAGCAGTCGGACCCCTCAGAGGGGCTACACCTTC

D: NA
J: TRBJ1-2
V: TRBV11-2
size: few
CDR3: CASSTLQGNGANGYTF
DNA: TGTGCCAGCAGCACGCTACAGGGCAACGGGGCAAATGGCTACACCTTC

D: TRBD2
J: TRBJ2-3
V: TRBV9
size: NA
CDR3: CASSSTSGGGYTQYF
DNA: TGTGCCAGCAGCTCGACTAGCGGGGGGGGATATACGCAGTATTTT

D: NA
J: TRBJ1-1
V: TRBV4-1
size: few
CDR3: CASSQESTLNTEAFF
DNA: TGCGCCAGCAGCCAAGAGTCGACGCTGAACACTGAAGCTTTCTTT

D: TRBD1
J: TRBJ1-1
V: TRBV3-1/TRBV3-2
size: NA
CDR3: CASSHRGWVEAFF
DNA: TGTGCCAGCAGTCACAGGGGGTGGGTTGAAGCTTTCTTT

D: TRBD1
J: TRBJ2-1
V: TRBV18
size: NA
CDR3: CASSPGTEGQFF
DNA: TGTGCCAGCTCACCCGGGACAGAAGGGCAGTTCTTC

D: NA
J: TRBJ1-1
V: TRBV18
size: NA
CDR3: CASSPQGISMNTEAFF
DNA: TGTGCCAGCTCACCGCAGGGTATATCGATGAACACTGAAGCTTTCTTT

D: NA
J: TRBJ2-7
V: TRBV5-1
size: NA
CDR3: CASSFGRRNSYEQYF
DNA: TGCGCCAGCAGCTTTGGACGGAGGAACTCCTACGAGCAGTACTTC

D: TRBD1
J: TRBJ1-4
V: TRBV5-6
size: NA
CDR3: CASSFLQGVGTNEKLFF
DNA: TGTGCCAGCAGCTTCCTACAGGGGGTAGGAACTAATGAAAAACTGTTTTTT

D: TRBD1
J: TRBJ2-2
V: TRBV5-1
size: once
CDR3: CASKRQGDNTGELFF
DNA: TGCGCCAGCAAACGGCAGGGGGATAACACCGGGGAGCTGTTTTTT

D: NA
J: TRBJ2-2
V: TRBV7-3
size: few
CDR3: CASSLNPGNGGELFF
DNA: TGTGCCAGCAGCTTAAACCCAGGGAATGGCGGGGAGCTGTTTTTT

D: TRBD2
J: TRBJ2-1
V: TRBV10-1
size: NA
CDR3: CASSVGGSYNEQFF
DNA: TGCGCCAGCAGCGTCGGGGGGTCCTACAATGAGCAGTTCTTC

D: NA
J: TRBJ2-7
V: TRBV10-2
size: once
CDR3: CASTQGLIYEQYF
DNA: TGCGCCAGCACTCAGGGACTGATTTACGAGCAGTACTTC

D: TRBD1
J: TRBJ1-2
V: TRBV7-2
size: NA
CDR3: CASSLGWTGSDGYTF
DNA: TGTGCCAGCAGCTTAGGGTGGACAGGGTCGGATGGCTACACCTTC

D: TRBD1
J: TRBJ1-2
V: TRBV7-9
size: NA
CDR3: CASSLLQGVGGYTF
DNA: TGTGCCAGCAGCCTCCTCCAGGGGGTTGGCGGCTACACCTTC

D: NA
J: TRBJ1-1
V: TRBV19
size: NA
CDR3: CASSMGPRTEAFF
DNA: TGTGCCAGTAGTATGGGGCCCCGGACTGAAGCTTTCTTT